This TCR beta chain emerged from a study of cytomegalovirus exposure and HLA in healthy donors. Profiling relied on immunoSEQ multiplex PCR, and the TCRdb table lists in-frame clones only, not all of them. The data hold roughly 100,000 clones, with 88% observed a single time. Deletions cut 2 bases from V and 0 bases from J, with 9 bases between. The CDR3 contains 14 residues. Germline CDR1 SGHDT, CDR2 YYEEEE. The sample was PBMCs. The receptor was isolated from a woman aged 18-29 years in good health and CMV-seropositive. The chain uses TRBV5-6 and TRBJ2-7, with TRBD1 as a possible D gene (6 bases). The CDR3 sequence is CASSFQGSSYEQYF. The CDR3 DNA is TGTGCCAGCAGCTTCCAGGGGAGCTCCTACGAGCAGTACTTC.